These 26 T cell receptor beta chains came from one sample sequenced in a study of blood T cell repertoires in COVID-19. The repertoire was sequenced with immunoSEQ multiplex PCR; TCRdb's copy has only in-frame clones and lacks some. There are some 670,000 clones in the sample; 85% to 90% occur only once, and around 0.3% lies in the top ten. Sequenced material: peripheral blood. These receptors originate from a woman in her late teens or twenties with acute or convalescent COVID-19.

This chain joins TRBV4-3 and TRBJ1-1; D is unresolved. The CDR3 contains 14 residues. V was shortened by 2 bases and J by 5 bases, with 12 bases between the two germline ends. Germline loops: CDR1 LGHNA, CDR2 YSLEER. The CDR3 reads CASSQQVGNTEAFF. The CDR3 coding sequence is TGCGCCAGCAGCCAACAGGTGGGTAATACTGAAGCTTTCTTT.

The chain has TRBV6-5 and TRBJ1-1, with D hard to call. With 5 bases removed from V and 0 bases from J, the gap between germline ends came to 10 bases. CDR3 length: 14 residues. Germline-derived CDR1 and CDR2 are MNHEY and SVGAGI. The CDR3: CASSHQAVNTEAFF. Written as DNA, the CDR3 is TGTGCCAGCAGTCACCAGGCAGTGAACACTGAAGCTTTCTTT.

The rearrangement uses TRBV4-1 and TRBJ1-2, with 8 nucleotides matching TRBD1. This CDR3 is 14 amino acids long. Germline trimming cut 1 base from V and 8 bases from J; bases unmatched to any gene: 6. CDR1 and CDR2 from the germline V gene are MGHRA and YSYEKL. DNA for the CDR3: TGCGCCAGCAGCCAAGGACAGGGGAATATCGGCTACACCTTC. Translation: CASSQGQGNIGYTF.

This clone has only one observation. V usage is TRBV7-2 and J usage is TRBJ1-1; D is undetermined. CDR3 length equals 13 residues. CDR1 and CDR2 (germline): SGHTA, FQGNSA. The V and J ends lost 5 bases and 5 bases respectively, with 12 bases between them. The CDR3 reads CASSTQRGTEAFF. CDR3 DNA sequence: TGTGCCAGCAGCACCCAGCGCGGGACTGAAGCTTTCTTT. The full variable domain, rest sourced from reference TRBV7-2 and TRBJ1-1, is GAGVSQSPSNKVTEKGKDVELRCDPISGHTALYWYRQSLGQGLEFLIYFQGNSAPDKSGLPSDRFSAERTGGSVSTLTIQRTQQEDSAVYLCASSTQRGTEAFFGQGTRLTVV.

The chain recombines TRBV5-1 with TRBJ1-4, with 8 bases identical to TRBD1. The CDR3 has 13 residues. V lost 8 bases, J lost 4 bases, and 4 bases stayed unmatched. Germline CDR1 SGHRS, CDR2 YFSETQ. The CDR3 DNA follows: TGCGCCAGTTCGACAGGGGTTAATGAAAAACTGTTTTTT. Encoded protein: CASSTGVNEKLFF.

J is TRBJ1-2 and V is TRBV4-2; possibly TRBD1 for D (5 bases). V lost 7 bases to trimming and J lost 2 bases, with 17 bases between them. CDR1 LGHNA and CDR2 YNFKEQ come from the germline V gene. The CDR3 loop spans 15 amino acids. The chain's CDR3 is CASTIQPGENYGYTF. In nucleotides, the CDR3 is TGTGCCAGCACGATCCAGCCGGGGGAGAACTATGGCTACACCTTC.

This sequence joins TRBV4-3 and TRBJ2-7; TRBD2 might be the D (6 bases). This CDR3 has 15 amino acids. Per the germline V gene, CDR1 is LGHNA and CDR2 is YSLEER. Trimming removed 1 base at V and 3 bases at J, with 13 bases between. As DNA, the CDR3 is TGCGCCAGCAGCCAAGTGGCCAGCGGGCTCTACGAGCAGTACTTC. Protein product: CASSQVASGLYEQYF.

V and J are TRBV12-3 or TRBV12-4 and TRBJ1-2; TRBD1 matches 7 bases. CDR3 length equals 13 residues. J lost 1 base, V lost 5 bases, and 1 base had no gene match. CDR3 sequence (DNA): TGTGCCAGCAGTCGACAGGGTAACTATGGCTACACCTTC. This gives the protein CASSRQGNYGYTF.

As DNA, the CDR3 is TGCGCCAGCAGCTCCTTTCCGGGACAGCACTATGGCTACACCTTC. Its translation: CASSSFPGQHYGYTF. The chain uses TRBV4-1 and TRBJ1-2, with 7 bases matching TRBD1. The CDR3 loop spans 15 amino acids. V was clipped by 5 bases and J by 3 bases; unmatched bases: 9. CDR1 and CDR2 (germline): MGHRA, YSYEKL.

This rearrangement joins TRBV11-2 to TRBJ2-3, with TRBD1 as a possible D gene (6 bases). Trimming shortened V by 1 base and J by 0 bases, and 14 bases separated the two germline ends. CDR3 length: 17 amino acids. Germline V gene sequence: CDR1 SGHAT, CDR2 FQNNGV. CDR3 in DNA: TGTGCCAGCAGCTTAGGTTTCCGGGACAAAAGCACAGATACGCAGTATTTT. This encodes CASSLGFRDKSTDTQYF.

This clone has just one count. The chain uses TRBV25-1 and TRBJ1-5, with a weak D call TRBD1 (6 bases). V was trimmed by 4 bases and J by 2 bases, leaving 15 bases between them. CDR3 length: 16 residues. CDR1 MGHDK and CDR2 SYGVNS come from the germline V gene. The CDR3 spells CASSGVTGLGNQPQHF. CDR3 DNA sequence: TGTGCCAGCAGTGGGGTGACAGGTCTTGGCAATCAGCCCCAGCATTTT.

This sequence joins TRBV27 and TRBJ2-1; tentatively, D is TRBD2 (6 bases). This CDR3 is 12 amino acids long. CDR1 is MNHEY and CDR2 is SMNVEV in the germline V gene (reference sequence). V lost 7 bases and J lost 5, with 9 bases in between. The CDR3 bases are TGTGCCAGCACTGCGGGGCACAATGAGCAGTTCTTC. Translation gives CASTAGHNEQFF.

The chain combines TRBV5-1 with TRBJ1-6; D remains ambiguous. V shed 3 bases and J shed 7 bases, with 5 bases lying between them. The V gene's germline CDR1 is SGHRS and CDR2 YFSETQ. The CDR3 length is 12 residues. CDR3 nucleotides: TGCGCCAGCAGCTACGGGAATTCACCCCTCCACTTT. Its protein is CASSYGNSPLHF.

CDR3 region: CASSLDGTGGEAFF. DNA for the CDR3: TGCGCCAGCAGCCTTGACGGGACAGGGGGTGAAGCTTTCTTT. The chain carries TRBV4-1 and TRBJ1-1, with TRBD1 identical over 11 bases. The V gene's germline CDR1 is MGHRA and CDR2 YSYEKL. The CDR3 sequence is 14 residues long. Trimming at V came to 4 bases and at J to 7 bases, leaving 5 bases not matched to a gene.

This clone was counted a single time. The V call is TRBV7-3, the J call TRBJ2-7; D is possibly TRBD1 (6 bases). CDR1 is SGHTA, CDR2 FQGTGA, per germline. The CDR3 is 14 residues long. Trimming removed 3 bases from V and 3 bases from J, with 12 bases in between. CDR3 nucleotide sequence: TGTGCCAGCAGCTTTTGGACAGACGACTACGAGCAGTACTTC. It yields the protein CASSFWTDDYEQYF.

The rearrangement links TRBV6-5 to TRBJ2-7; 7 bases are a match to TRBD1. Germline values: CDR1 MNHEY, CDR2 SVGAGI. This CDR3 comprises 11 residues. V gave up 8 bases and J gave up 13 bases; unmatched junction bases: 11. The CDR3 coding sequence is TGTGCCAGCTTTGAGGGGACAGCCCCATACTTC. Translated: CASFEGTAPYF.

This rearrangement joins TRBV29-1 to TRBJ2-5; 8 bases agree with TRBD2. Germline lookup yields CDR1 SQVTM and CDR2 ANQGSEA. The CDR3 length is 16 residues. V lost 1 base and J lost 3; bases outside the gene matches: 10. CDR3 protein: CSVEVAGSQYKETQYF. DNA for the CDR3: TGCAGCGTTGAAGTAGCGGGGTCTCAGTACAAAGAGACCCAGTACTTC.

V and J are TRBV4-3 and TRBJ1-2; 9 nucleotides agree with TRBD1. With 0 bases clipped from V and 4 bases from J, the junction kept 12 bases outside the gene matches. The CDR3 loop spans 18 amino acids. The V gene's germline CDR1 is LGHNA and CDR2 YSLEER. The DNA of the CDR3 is TGCGCCAGCAGCCAAGAGTGGGACAGGGAGATAAATCTCTATGGCTACACCTTC. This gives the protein CASSQEWDREINLYGYTF.

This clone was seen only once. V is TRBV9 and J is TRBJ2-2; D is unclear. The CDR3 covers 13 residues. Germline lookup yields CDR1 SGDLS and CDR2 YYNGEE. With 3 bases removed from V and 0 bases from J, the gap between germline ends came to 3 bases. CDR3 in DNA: TGTGCCAGCAGCGCTGCGAACACCGGGGAGCTGTTTTTT. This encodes CASSAANTGELFF.

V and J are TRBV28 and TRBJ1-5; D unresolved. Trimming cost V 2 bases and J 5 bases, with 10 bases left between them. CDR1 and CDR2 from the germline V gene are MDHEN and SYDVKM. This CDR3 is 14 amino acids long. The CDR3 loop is CASSLGQLDQPQHF. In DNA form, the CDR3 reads TGTGCCAGCAGTTTAGGCCAGCTAGATCAGCCCCAGCATTTT.

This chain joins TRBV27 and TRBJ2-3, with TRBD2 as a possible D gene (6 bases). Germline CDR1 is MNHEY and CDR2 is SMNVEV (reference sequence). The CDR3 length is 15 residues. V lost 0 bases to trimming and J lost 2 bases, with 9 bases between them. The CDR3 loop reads CASSLSAGFTDTQYF. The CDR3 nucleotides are TGTGCCAGCAGTTTATCCGCGGGGTTCACAGATACGCAGTATTTT.

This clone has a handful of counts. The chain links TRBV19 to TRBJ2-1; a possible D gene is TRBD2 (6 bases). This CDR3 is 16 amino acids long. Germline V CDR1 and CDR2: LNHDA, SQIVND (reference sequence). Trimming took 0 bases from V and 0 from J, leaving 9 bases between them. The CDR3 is CASSIDAGSSYNEQFF. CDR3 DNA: TGTGCCAGTAGTATAGATGCGGGGAGCTCCTACAATGAGCAGTTCTTC.

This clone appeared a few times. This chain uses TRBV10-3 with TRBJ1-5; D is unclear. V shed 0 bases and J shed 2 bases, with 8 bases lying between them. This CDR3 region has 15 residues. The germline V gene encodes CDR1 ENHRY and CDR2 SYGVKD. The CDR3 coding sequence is TGTGCCATCAGTGAGTCGGTCGGGGGCAATCAGCCCCAGCATTTT. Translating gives CAISESVGGNQPQHF.

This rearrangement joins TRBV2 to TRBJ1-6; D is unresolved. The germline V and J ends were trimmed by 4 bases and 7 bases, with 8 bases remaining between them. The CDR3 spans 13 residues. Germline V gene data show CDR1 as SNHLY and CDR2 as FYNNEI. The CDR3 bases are TGTGCCAGCAGTGCGATGAGGAATTCACCCCTCCACTTT. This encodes CASSAMRNSPLHF.

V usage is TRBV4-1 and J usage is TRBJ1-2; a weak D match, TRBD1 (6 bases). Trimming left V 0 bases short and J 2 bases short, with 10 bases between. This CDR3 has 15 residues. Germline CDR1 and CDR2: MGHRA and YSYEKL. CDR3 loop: CASSQEGGRNYGYTF. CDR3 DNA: TGCGCCAGCAGCCAAGAAGGGGGACGGAACTATGGCTACACCTTC.

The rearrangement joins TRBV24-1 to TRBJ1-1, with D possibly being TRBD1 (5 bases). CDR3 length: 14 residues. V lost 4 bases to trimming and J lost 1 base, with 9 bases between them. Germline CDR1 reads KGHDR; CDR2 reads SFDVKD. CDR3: CATSDRTGNTEAFF. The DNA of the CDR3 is TGTGCCACCAGTGACCGAACAGGGAACACTGAAGCTTTCTTT.